This paragraph reports one T cell receptor beta chain. What it recognizes is unknown. The CDR3 is made up of 14 amino acids. Germline V gives CDR1 SGHRS, CDR2 YFSETQ. J gave up 4 bases and V 4 bases, and 7 bases lay outside the gene matches. Primers: 60 Vbeta forward and 13 Jbeta reverse. Sequencing used immunoSEQ multiplex PCR; TCRdb keeps in-frame clones, though not all of them. The table shows about 99,000 clones, with around three quarters occurring only once. This sample stems from a study of cytomegalovirus exposure and HLA in healthy donors. Study-wide findings and caveats: Within an earlier analysis, most TCR beta V segments proved productive either about 87% or about 30% of the time. Researchers reported in a later analysis that a missense DCLRE1C variant was tied to TCR beta V- and J-gene trimming.

The chain recombines TRBV5-1 with TRBJ1-1; 7 positions match TRBD1. This TCR came from a male donor in good health and CMV-seropositive. Sequencing used PBMCs. CDR3 nucleotides: TGCGCCAGCAGCGCCCGACAGGGCGGCACTGAAGCTTTCTTT. Its protein is CASSARQGGTEAFF.